The text below deals with one T cell receptor (beta chain). The V gene's germline CDR1 is MNHEY and CDR2 SVGAGI. Trimming removed 2 bases from V and 2 bases from J, with 8 bases in between. The CDR3 length is 14 residues. The sample belongs to a study of control samples from healthy donors and cancer patients. Sequencing was performed with immunoSEQ multiplex PCR; in TCRdb, only in-frame clones are kept and a portion is missing. The repertoire holds about 110,000 clones, with about 80% as singletons. This receptor was taken from a man younger than 35 in good health. The specimen sequenced was blood. The genes are TRBV6-5 and TRBJ2-3, with D perhaps TRBD1 (5 bases). CDR3 nucleotide sequence: TGTGCCAGCAGTTACAACAGGATCACAGATACGCAGTATTTT. Its translation is CASSYNRITDTQYF.